This T cell receptor (beta chain) was sequenced in a study of early T cells in non-severe SARS-CoV-2 infection. Study-wide context: Sequenced bulk RNA came from whole blood that was unsorted, and chains were unpaired. Study results and limitations: In VDJdb matching, anti-spike CD8 responses were favored while private and CD4 specificities went missing.

Individual cDNA molecules were tagged with unique molecular identifiers, the study reported. MiXCR, run by TCRdb on the 5' RACE reads, gives a single entry per CDR3 protein. The sample holds under 140,000 distinct CDR3 sequences, roughly 12% seen once. The length of the CDR3 is 11 residues. Germline V gene lookup returns CDR1 SGHRS and CDR2 YFSETQ. Trimming took 4 bases from V and 5 from J, leaving 7 bases between them. This clonotype came up many times. Its target is not known. This sequence joins TRBV5-1 and TRBJ2-7; no clear D. The sequences come from whole blood, collected at baseline. This TCR derives from an adult who was a healthcare worker with PCR-confirmed SARS-CoV-2 infection or an uninfected control (not recorded which). CDR3: CASSRRNEQYF. CDR3 in DNA: TGCGCCAGCAGCCGCCGGAACGAGCAGTACTTC.